The 12 T cell receptor beta chains presented below share a single source sample, sequenced in a study of metastatic and nonmetastatic thyroid tumors. Treatment of any kind had been given to no patient before thyroid surgery. TCRdb re-called clones from the PCR reads using MiXCR. The repertoire has roughly 23,000 clones, roughly 21% of them found once; the top ten carry around 13%. Sequencing input: blood. These receptors all stem from a male donor with papillary thyroid cancer or a benign thyroid nodule (not recorded which). Some clones in this sample may be carry-over from other donors' samples.

The gene calls are TRBV6-5 and TRBJ2-6, with D hard to call. This CDR3 contains 18 residues. With 4 bases removed from V and 6 bases from J, the gap between germline ends came to 22 bases. From germline, CDR1 is MNHEY and CDR2 SVGAGI. The CDR3 DNA reads as TGTGCCAGCAGTTCCGGGCGGTTCCCACGACCTGAGGCCAACGTCCTGACTTTC. Translation gives CASSSGRFPRPEANVLTF.

This clone showed up many times. The chain links TRBV30 to TRBJ2-1; D possibly corresponds to TRBD2 (5 bases). Germline V lookup: CDR1 GTSNPN, CDR2 SVGIG (reference sequence). V was pared by 0 bases and J by 10 bases, with 19 bases between. The CDR3 consists of 15 residues. The CDR3 region is CAWSVQSGYSSEQFF. DNA of the CDR3: TGTGCCTGGAGTGTACAAAGCGGCTACAGTTCGGAGCAGTTCTTC.

In its sample, this clone was seen many times. The CDR3: CASSQDRGYEQYF. The CDR3 DNA is TGTGCCAGCAGCCAGGACAGGGGCTACGAGCAGTACTTC. The chain combines TRBV2 with TRBJ2-7; 9 nucleotides agree with TRBD1. The germline gives CDR1 SNHLY, CDR2 FYNNEI. V shed 6 bases and J 3 bases; nucleotides not matched to a gene: 3. The CDR3 totals 13 residues.

The chain is built from TRBV4-1 and TRBJ2-7; 14 positions match TRBD2. There are 16 residues in the CDR3. V lost 3 bases, J lost 7 bases, and 8 bases stayed unmatched. The V gene's germline CDR1 is MGHRA and CDR2 YSYEKL. This CDR3 reads CASSQKKGLAGAEQYF. The CDR3 region has the DNA TGCGCCAGCAGCCAGAAAAAGGGACTAGCGGGGGCAGAGCAGTACTTC.

This clone is medium-sized in the sample. The gene calls are TRBV20-1 and TRBJ2-7, with D possibly TRBD2 on 6 matching bases. The V end was cut by 5 bases, the J end by 5 bases, with 31 bases between. Germline values: CDR1 DFQATT, CDR2 SNEGSKA (reference sequence). This CDR3 has 18 amino acids. The CDR3 is CSADPLGEPGRLEHEQYF. CDR3 in DNA: TGCAGTGCTGACCCCCTAGGAGAGCCCGGTAGACTAGAGCACGAGCAGTACTTC.

The sample holds many counts of this clone. This chain connects TRBV7-8 to TRBJ2-1; D is undetermined. Germline V gene lookup returns CDR1 SGHVS and CDR2 FQNEAQ. The CDR3 is 14 amino acids. V lost 5 bases, J lost 7 bases, and 15 bases lay in between. CDR3 loop: CASSLAPLGNEQFF. CDR3 nucleotide sequence: TGTGCCAGCAGCCTTGCGCCTCTTGGGAATGAGCAGTTCTTC.

This clone was seen more than once but under ten times. The chain combines TRBV24-1 with TRBJ2-3, with D hard to call. Germline V gene sequence: CDR1 KGHDR, CDR2 SFDVKD. Trimming took off 1 base at V and 1 base at J, with 11 bases between the two ends. This CDR3 comprises 16 residues. This chain's CDR3 is CATSDFLFGGTDTQYF. CDR3 in DNA: TGTGCCACCAGTGATTTTCTTTTCGGCGGCACAGATACGCAGTATTTT.

This clone was observed a handful of times. The V call is TRBV12-3 or TRBV12-4, the J call TRBJ2-1; D perhaps matches TRBD2 (5 bases). The CDR3 length is 13 residues. V was trimmed by 5 bases and J by 9 bases, leaving 14 bases between them. The CDR3 here is CASSRGRASEQFF. The CDR3 DNA reads TGTGCCAGCAGTCGAGGGCGGGCGAGTGAGCAGTTCTTC.

This clone is categorized as medium-sized. J is TRBJ1-1 and V is TRBV28; D is uncertain. CDR1 is MDHEN, CDR2 SYDVKM, per germline. The V end lost 3 bases, the J end lost 1 base, and 6 bases lay between the germline ends. The CDR3 has 13 amino acids. This CDR3 reads CASSLARNTEAFF. The CDR3 nucleotides are TGTGCCAGCAGTTTGGCCAGGAACACTGAAGCTTTCTTT.

This clone came up many times. This sequence may be a read error, since a much larger clone differs from it by one base. This chain connects TRBV3-1 to TRBJ2-1, with TRBD2 matching over 10 bases. Germline values: CDR1 LGHDT, CDR2 YNNKEL (reference sequence). This CDR3 comprises 16 residues. Trimming took 3 bases from V and 6 from J; bases not matched to a gene: 8. The CDR3 nucleotides are TGTGCCAGCAGCCACCTAGCGGGGGACCCCTGCAATGAGCAGTTCTTC. Translating it yields CASSHLAGDPCNEQFF.

This clone appeared many times. V usage is TRBV28 and J usage is TRBJ2-5; possibly TRBD1 or TRBD2 for D (5 bases each). Germline V lookup: CDR1 MDHEN, CDR2 SYDVKM. The CDR3 is made up of 15 amino acids. V gave up 1 base and J gave up 7 bases, with 16 bases separating them. The CDR3 region has the DNA TGTGCCAGCAGTTTATCCGGGACCACTAAAGGGACCCAGTACTTC. Encoded protein: CASSLSGTTKGTQYF.

V usage is TRBV12-3 or TRBV12-4 and J usage is TRBJ1-6; tentatively, D is TRBD1 (6 bases). The V end lost 3 bases, the J end lost 9 bases, and 30 bases lay between the germline ends. The CDR3 has 20 residues. The CDR3 reads CASSFHGSPGWGLYCSPLHF. Written as DNA, the CDR3 is TGTGCCAGCAGTTTTCATGGGTCCCCGGGGTGGGGGCTTTATTGTTCACCCCTCCACTTT.